The present entry profiles one T cell receptor (beta chain) with its context. This clone was counted a few times. Its antigen remains unidentified. No base quality information exists; no much larger clone differs at one position. TCRbeta CDR3 regions were amplified from genomic DNA using the immunoSEQ Assay, a bias-controlled multiplex PCR. Under the source paper's analysis protocol: Within the assay, amplification of reference gene primers was used to estimate how many nucleated cells each sample contained. To quantify the absolute abundance of each unique TCRbeta CDR3 rearrangement, sequence reads were collapsed and filtered. For each sample, productive Simpson clonality was calculated as the square root of Simpson's diversity index over productive rearrangements. TCRdb stores this immuneACCESS table with in-frame sequences only. Part of the clones is absent; in the studies checked, under half of the shortfall reflects unresolved V genes, and no reason is known for the rest. V and J calls and clone size are as listed in that table; D and trimming were resolved from the DNA. For this sample the table gives approximately 190,000 clones, of which 65% to 90% were detected only once. Clones ranked in the top ten supply roughly 5.2% of the sample.

From the germline V gene (reference sequence), CDR1 is SEHNR and CDR2 is FQNEAQ. From the cysteine through the phenylalanine, the CDR3 covers 15 amino acids. Only the CDR3 part of the read is kept: 45 bases, read in frame from the first base. The germline ends are 14 bases apart after V is trimmed by 5 bases and J by 4 bases. The sample belongs to a study of blood T cell repertoires in COVID-19 (dated by TCRdb to 2020 to 2021). Regarding the complete study: Samples from collaborators originated in the United States, Italy and Spain and spanned both the acute and convalescent phases of COVID-19. The prospective study material was composed of cDNA or gDNA derived from T cells, B-cell-depleted T cells, or PBMCs. Deeply sampled blood TCRbeta repertoires from subjects exposed to, actively infected with, or recovered from COVID-19 were included in the dataset. The repertoires were released in a freely available public database intended as a resource for research on the immune response to SARS-CoV-2. Samples were obtained from the ongoing ImmuneRACE study (first 160 participants) and from about 1,300 subjects provided by 6 global collaborators. The sample metadata nearly always contained a de-identified subject ID, COVID-19 status, age in years and sex. Where HLA class I and class II types were available, the types were taken from metadata supplied by the sample provider, not from assay-based typing. General findings and caveats noted by the study authors: The amount of clinical and demographic metadata varied by source and participant and was provided uncurated.

Participants in the prospective study were aged about 18 to 100 years, lived in some 24 United States geographic areas, and enrolled through a virtual design. In the prospective study, participants were assigned to cohorts based on the clinical history participants reported in a screening survey and a study questionnaire. In the prospective study, whole blood, serum and a nasopharyngeal or oropharyngeal swab were collected from each participant by mobile phlebotomists. Over a 2-month period, participants in the prospective study had the option of providing additional blood draws and questionnaires. Before DNA extraction, prospective study blood samples were shipped either frozen or at room temperature.

The TCR comes from a woman in her sixties with acute COVID-19. Sequences were obtained from PBMCs or T cells enriched from blood (not recorded which). The rearrangement joined TRBV7-9 to TRBJ2-2, with TRBD1 perhaps the D gene, on 6 matching bases. The nucleotide sequence reads as follows: TGTGCCAGCAGCCCGACGGACAGTCGCACCGGGGAGCTGTTTTTT. The translation is CASSPTDSRTGELFF. With all but the CDR3 taken from the reference TRBV7-9 and TRBJ2-2 genes, the full variable domain is: DTGVSQNPRHKITKRGQNVTFRCDPISEHNRLYWYRQTLGQGPEFLTYFQNEAQLEKSRLLSDRFSAERPKGSFSTLEIQRTEQGDSAMYLCASSPTDSRTGELFFGEGSRLTVL.